This T cell receptor (beta chain) stems from a study of early T cells in non-severe SARS-CoV-2 infection. Study overall: Sequencing input comprised bulk RNA from unsorted whole blood; chain pairing was not available.

This clonotype was counted many times. Tagging with unique molecular identifiers was applied to individual cDNA molecules. TCRdb analysed the 5' RACE reads with MiXCR anew, one entry per CDR3 protein. The sample holds 70,000 to 85,000 distinct CDR3 sequences, over 10% seen once. There are 12 residues in the CDR3. With 2 bases clipped from V and 6 bases from J, the junction kept 0 bases outside the gene matches. Germline assignment: CDR1 SGHAT and CDR2 FQNNGV. The J gene is TRBJ1-1, the V gene TRBV11-2, with 7 bases identical to TRBD1. Sample: whole blood. The TCR comes from an adult who was a healthcare worker with PCR-confirmed SARS-CoV-2 infection or an uninfected control (not recorded which). The CDR3 nucleotides read TGTGCCAGCAGCTTAACAGGGGCTGAAGCTTTCTTT. As protein: CASSLTGAEAFF.